This passage covers 25 T cell receptor beta chains from one sample sequenced in a study of control samples from healthy donors and cancer patients. Clones were read by immunoSEQ multiplex PCR, and TCRdb kept only the in-frame ones, dropping some. The sample records about 130,000 clones, around nine tenths being singletons. The sample taken for sequencing was blood. The source is a man aged 35-49 years in good health.

The sample holds a few counts of this clone. The chain employs TRBV10-1 and TRBJ1-3; D is undetermined. The CDR3 covers 13 residues. From germline, CDR1 is WNHNN and CDR2 SYGVQD (reference sequence). The germline V and J ends were trimmed by 5 bases and 2 bases, with 7 bases remaining between them. CDR3 residues: CASSSGTGNTIYF. DNA of the CDR3: TGCGCCAGCAGTTCGGGAACTGGAAACACCATATATTTT.

The chain uses TRBV27 and TRBJ2-2; D is unclear. The V gene's germline CDR1 is MNHEY and CDR2 SMNVEV (reference sequence). Trimming shortened V by 3 bases and J by 4 bases, and 6 bases separated the two germline ends. This CDR3 is built from 13 residues. CDR3 protein: CASSFPSTGELFF. The DNA for the CDR3 is TGTGCCAGCAGTTTTCCGAGCACCGGGGAGCTGTTTTTT.

This chain links TRBV10-3 with TRBJ2-7; no clear D gene. V dropped 11 bases and J dropped 7 bases, with 21 bases sitting between them. This CDR3 is 13 amino acids long. In germline, CDR1 is ENHRY, CDR2 SYGVKD. DNA of the CDR3: TGTGCCCACGGCTTAACACCTGTGGGGGAGCAGTACTTC. Translated: CAHGLTPVGEQYF.

This chain links TRBV6-6 with TRBJ1-5; unclear D gene. The germline V and J ends were trimmed by 8 bases and 3 bases, with 14 bases remaining between them. CDR1 MNHNY and CDR2 SVGAGI come from the germline V gene (reference sequence). CDR3 size: 14 residues. CDR3 protein: CASGDPGPNQPQHF. In nucleotides, the CDR3 is TGTGCCAGCGGAGATCCGGGCCCCAATCAGCCCCAGCATTTT.

The V gene is TRBV5-4, the J gene TRBJ2-1, with 8 bases that match TRBD2. CDR1 is SGHNT and CDR2 is YYREEE in the germline V gene (reference sequence). With V trimmed by 1 base and J by 9 bases, 12 bases remained unmatched. CDR3 length: 16 residues. CDR3 DNA: TGTGCCAGCAGCTTGCAAGCGACTAGCGATACGGGTGAGCAGTTCTTC. Translation: CASSLQATSDTGEQFF.

This clone has only a few counts. The CDR3 sequence is CAISPGSYEQYF. The CDR3 nucleotides read TGTGCCATCAGTCCGGGTTCCTACGAGCAGTACTTC. This rearrangement joins TRBV10-3 to TRBJ2-7, with D uncertain. Trimming cost V 5 bases and J 1 base, with 6 bases left between them. Germline V gives CDR1 ENHRY, CDR2 SYGVKD. The CDR3 is 12 residues long.

V gene TRBV5-1 combines with J gene TRBJ2-3; D is ambiguous. V lost 0 bases, J lost 0 bases, and 8 bases lay in between. The CDR3 runs to 15 residues. Germline V gene sequence: CDR1 SGHRS, CDR2 YFSETQ. The DNA for the CDR3 is TGCGCCAGCAGCTTGGAATCCGCTAGCACAGATACGCAGTATTTT. Amino acids: CASSLESASTDTQYF.

The CDR3 protein is CASSLGGTTEAFF. The CDR3 region has the DNA TGTGCCAGCAGTTTGGGGGGGACCACTGAAGCTTTCTTT. The gene calls are TRBV2 and TRBJ1-1, with D possibly matching TRBD1 (5 bases). Deletions cut 5 bases from V and 4 bases from J, with 11 bases between. The CDR3 sequence is 13 residues long. Germline V gene data show CDR1 as SNHLY and CDR2 as FYNNEI.

This CDR3 is CASSFQGSPEAFF. CDR3 bases: TGTGCCAGCAGTTTTCAGGGATCCCCTGAAGCTTTCTTT. V is TRBV12-3 or TRBV12-4 and J is TRBJ1-1, with D perhaps TRBD1 (5 bases). CDR3 size: 13 residues. Trimming shortened V by 3 bases and J by 6 bases, and 11 bases separated the two germline ends.

V and J are TRBV24-1 and TRBJ2-7; 8 bases match TRBD2. CDR1 and CDR2 (germline): KGHDR, SFDVKD. This CDR3 spans 15 amino acids. Trimming cost V 3 bases and J 5 bases; bases outside gene matches: 8. Written as DNA, the CDR3 is TGTGCCACCAGTGATCCCCGAGGAGCGGGGGACGAGCAGTACTTC. Translated: CATSDPRGAGDEQYF.

This chain links TRBV2 with TRBJ1-1, with 7 bases aligning to TRBD1. Trimming removed 6 bases from V and 1 base from J; junction bases left unmatched: 5. This CDR3 region has 14 residues. In germline, CDR1 is SNHLY, CDR2 FYNNEI. The CDR3 is CASRETGRNTEAFF. In DNA, the CDR3 is TGTGCCAGCAGGGAGACAGGGAGGAACACTGAAGCTTTCTTT.

The chain joins TRBV10-3 to TRBJ1-2, with D unresolved. Germline lookup yields CDR1 ENHRY and CDR2 SYGVKD. The CDR3 runs to 14 residues. Trimming removed 0 bases from V and 4 bases from J, with 9 bases in between. CDR3 protein: CAISESSQTYGYTF. Written as DNA, the CDR3 is TGTGCCATCAGTGAGTCGAGTCAGACCTATGGCTACACCTTC.

V usage is TRBV3-1 (or the pseudogene TRBV3-2) and J usage is TRBJ2-1, with D possibly being TRBD2 (5 bases). The V gene lost 1 base and the J gene lost 2 bases, with 12 bases spanning the gap. The CDR3 loop spans 16 amino acids. Germline V gene lookup returns CDR1 LGHDT and CDR2 YNNKEL (reference sequence). This CDR3 reads CASSQVGGRTYNEQFF. The CDR3 DNA reads TGTGCCAGCAGCCAAGTGGGCGGGCGAACCTACAATGAGCAGTTCTTC.

The V call is TRBV5-1, the J call TRBJ2-7; D ambiguous. Germline assignment: CDR1 SGHRS and CDR2 YFSETQ. The CDR3 totals 15 residues. V was pared by 0 bases and J by 2 bases, with 12 bases between. CDR3 nucleotide sequence: TGCGCCAGCAGCTTGGGTGGACCGCTGACCTACGAGCAGTACTTC. This sequence encodes CASSLGGPLTYEQYF.

V and J are TRBV10-3 and TRBJ2-2; TRBD1 is a possible D gene (6 bases). The V end lost 1 base, the J end lost 4 bases, and 13 bases lay between the germline ends. CDR1 and CDR2 from the germline V gene are ENHRY and SYGVKD. This CDR3 region has 16 residues. The CDR3 protein is CAISELDSGSTGELFF. The CDR3 region has the DNA TGTGCCATCAGTGAGTTGGACAGCGGAAGCACCGGGGAGCTGTTTTTT.

The rearrangement links TRBV2 to TRBJ2-2; no reliable D call. CDR1 is SNHLY, CDR2 FYNNEI, per germline. The CDR3 extends over 14 amino acids. V was clipped by 5 bases and J by 0 bases, with 7 bases between them. CDR3 region: CASSHTANTGELFF. As DNA, the CDR3 is TGTGCCAGCAGTCATACAGCGAACACCGGGGAGCTGTTTTTT.

The sample holds a few counts of this clone. The CDR3 here is CASSSSMVGQPQHF. The CDR3 region has the DNA TGCGCCAGCAGCTCATCCATGGTGGGTCAGCCCCAGCATTTT. The V gene is TRBV4-1, the J gene TRBJ1-5; D not resolved. Trimming took 5 bases from V and 6 from J, leaving 14 bases between them. The CDR3 spans 14 residues. Looked up from germline, CDR1 is MGHRA and CDR2 is YSYEKL.

This chain joins TRBV14 and TRBJ2-5, with a tentative D call TRBD1 (5 bases). The CDR3 contains 16 residues. Germline-derived CDR1 and CDR2 are SGHDN and FVKESK. Trimming removed 0 bases from V and 4 bases from J, with 15 bases in between. The CDR3, as DNA: TGTGCCAGCAGCCAAGATAAGGGGTGGTATATAGAGACCCAGTACTTC. It is translated as CASSQDKGWYIETQYF.

Worth noting for this clone: Its ends do not fully match the called genes, so a read error is possible. The chain uses TRBV24-1 and TRBJ2-3; TRBD1 matches 8 bases. Looked up from germline, CDR1 is KGHDR and CDR2 is SFDVKD. The CDR3 covers 17 residues. CDR3 sequence reads: CATSATEGDRSIDTQYF. CDR3 nucleotide sequence: TGTGCCACCAGTGCGACAGAGGGGGACAGGAGCATAGATACGCAGTATTTT.

V and J are TRBV5-8 and TRBJ2-3; 7 nucleotides line up with TRBD2. V lost 0 bases, J lost 5 bases, and 3 bases stayed unmatched. This CDR3 comprises 14 residues. Germline loops: CDR1 SGHTS, CDR2 YDEGEE. Here the CDR3 reads CASSLGGREDTQYF. The DNA of the CDR3 is TGTGCCAGCAGCTTGGGGGGGAGGGAAGATACGCAGTATTTT.

In this sample, this clone turned up once. This chain links TRBV28 with TRBJ1-6; the D gene is possibly TRBD1 (6 bases). V lost 4 bases and J 6 bases, leaving 10 bases between the germline ends. The CDR3 spans 14 residues. Germline V gene lookup returns CDR1 MDHEN and CDR2 SYDVKM. For the CDR3, the DNA is TGTGCCAGCAGTTCGGGGGCGGGTAATTCACCCCTCCACTTT. Its translation: CASSSGAGNSPLHF.

This clone was seen just once. Germline is not matched at one junction end, which may reflect a read error. The rearrangement links TRBV10-3 to TRBJ2-5; TRBD2 aligns across 9 bases. CDR1 and CDR2 from the germline V gene are ENHRY and SYGVKD. The CDR3 covers 12 residues. The CDR3 sequence is CAISETGTSTNF. As DNA, the CDR3 is TGTGCCATCAGTGAGACCGGGACTAGCACAAACTTC.

The J gene is TRBJ1-1, the V gene TRBV27; D call uncertain. The CDR3 totals 15 residues. V was pared by 6 bases and J by 0 bases, with 14 bases between. Germline V gene lookup returns CDR1 MNHEY and CDR2 SMNVEV (reference sequence). CDR3 nucleotide sequence: TGTGCCAGCAGGATGGACCGACACATGAACACTGAAGCTTTCTTT. It translates to CASRMDRHMNTEAFF.

The rearrangement links TRBV13 to TRBJ1-4, with TRBD1 matching 12 bases. The CDR3 length is 17 residues. V gave up 3 bases and J gave up 2 bases; unmatched junction bases: 4. Germline CDR1 and CDR2: PRHDT and FYEKMQ (reference sequence). The CDR3 DNA reads TGTGCCAGCAGCTTCGGGACAGGGGGCCCGACTAATGAAAAACTGTTTTTT. It codes for CASSFGTGGPTNEKLFF.

This rearrangement joins TRBV5-1 to TRBJ2-5; TRBD2 aligns across 13 bases. The CDR3 length is 17 residues. Trimming cost V 3 bases and J 3 bases; bases outside gene matches: 8. Per germline, CDR1 SGHRS and CDR2 YFSETQ. The CDR3 bases are TGCGCCAGCAGCTGGGGACTAGCGGGGAGTTATAAAGAGACCCAGTACTTC. It is translated as CASSWGLAGSYKETQYF.